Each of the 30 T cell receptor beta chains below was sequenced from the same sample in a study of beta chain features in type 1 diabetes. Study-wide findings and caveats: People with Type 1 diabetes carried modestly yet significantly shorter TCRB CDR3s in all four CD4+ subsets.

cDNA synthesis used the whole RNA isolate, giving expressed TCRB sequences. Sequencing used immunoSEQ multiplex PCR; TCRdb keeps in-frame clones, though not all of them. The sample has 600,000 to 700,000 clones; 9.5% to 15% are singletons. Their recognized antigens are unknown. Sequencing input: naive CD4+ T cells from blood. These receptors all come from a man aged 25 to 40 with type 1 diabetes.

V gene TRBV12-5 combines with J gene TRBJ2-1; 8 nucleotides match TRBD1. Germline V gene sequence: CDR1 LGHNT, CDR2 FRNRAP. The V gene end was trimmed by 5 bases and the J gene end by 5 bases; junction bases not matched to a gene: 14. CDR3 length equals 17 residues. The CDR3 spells CASGPTWTGRFHNEQFF. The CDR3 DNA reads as TGTGCTAGTGGTCCAACCTGGACAGGGAGGTTTCACAATGAGCAGTTCTTC.

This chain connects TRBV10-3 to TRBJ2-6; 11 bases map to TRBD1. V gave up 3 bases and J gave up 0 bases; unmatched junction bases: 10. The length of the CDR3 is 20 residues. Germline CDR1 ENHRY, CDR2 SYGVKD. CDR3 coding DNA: TGTGCCATCAGTGATCCCCCGACCGGGACAGGGGGCTCTGGGGCCAACGTCCTGACTTTC. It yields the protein CAISDPPTGTGGSGANVLTF.

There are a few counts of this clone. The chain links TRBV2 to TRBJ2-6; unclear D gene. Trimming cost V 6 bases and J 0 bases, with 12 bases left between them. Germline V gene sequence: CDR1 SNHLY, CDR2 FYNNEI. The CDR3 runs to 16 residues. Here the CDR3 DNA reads TGTGCCAGCAGACCCGAACTTTACTCTGGGGCCAACGTCCTGACTTTC. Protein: CASRPELYSGANVLTF.

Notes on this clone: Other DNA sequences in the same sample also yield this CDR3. CDR3 region: CASSLTGGNQPQHF. The CDR3, as DNA: TGCGCCAGCAGTCTTACAGGGGGCAATCAGCCCCAGCATTTT. The rearrangement joins TRBV4-1 to TRBJ1-5, with 7 bases matching TRBD1. Germline values: CDR1 MGHRA, CDR2 YSYEKL. The V and J ends lost 6 bases and 2 bases, in that order; junction bases with no gene match: 4. CDR3 length equals 14 residues.

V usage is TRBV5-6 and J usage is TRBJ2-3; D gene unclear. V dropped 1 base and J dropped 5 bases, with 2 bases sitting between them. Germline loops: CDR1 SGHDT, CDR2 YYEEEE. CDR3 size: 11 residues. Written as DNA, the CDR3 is TGTGCCAGCAGCTTGAAAGATACGCAGTATTTT. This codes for CASSLKDTQYF.

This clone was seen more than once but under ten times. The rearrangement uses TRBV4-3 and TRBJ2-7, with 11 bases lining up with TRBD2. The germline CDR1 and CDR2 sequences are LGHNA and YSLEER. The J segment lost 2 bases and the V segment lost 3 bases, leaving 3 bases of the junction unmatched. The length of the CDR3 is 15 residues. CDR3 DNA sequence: TGCGCCAGCAGCCAGGCGACTAGCGGGACCTACGAGCAGTACTTC. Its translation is CASSQATSGTYEQYF.

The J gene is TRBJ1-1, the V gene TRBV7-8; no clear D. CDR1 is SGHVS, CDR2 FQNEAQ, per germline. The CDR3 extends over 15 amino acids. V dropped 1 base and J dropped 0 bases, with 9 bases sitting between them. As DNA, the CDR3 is TGTGCCAGCAGCTTAGGTGAGATATTGAACACTGAAGCTTTCTTT. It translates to CASSLGEILNTEAFF.

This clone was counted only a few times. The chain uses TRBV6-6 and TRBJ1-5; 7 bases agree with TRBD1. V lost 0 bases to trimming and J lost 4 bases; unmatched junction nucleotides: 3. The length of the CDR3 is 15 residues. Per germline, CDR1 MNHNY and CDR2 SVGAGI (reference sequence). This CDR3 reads CASSYSEGANQPQHF. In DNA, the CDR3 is TGTGCCAGCAGTTACTCGGAGGGGGCAAATCAGCCCCAGCATTTT.

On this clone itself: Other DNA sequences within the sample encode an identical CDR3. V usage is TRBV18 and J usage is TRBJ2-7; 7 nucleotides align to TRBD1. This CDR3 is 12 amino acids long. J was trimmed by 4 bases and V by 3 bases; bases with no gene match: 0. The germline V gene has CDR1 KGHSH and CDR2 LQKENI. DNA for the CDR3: TGTGCCAGCTCACCGACAGGGTACGAGCAGTACTTC. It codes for CASSPTGYEQYF.

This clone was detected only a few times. The CDR3 DNA reads as TGTGCCATCAGCGGACAGGGAGATGAAAAACTGTTTTTT. Its translation is CAISGQGDEKLFF. The chain employs TRBV10-3 and TRBJ1-4; TRBD1 matches 8 bases. The CDR3 is made up of 13 amino acids. CDR1 is ENHRY and CDR2 is SYGVKD in the germline V gene. Trimming took 6 bases from V and 6 from J; bases not matched to a gene: 3.

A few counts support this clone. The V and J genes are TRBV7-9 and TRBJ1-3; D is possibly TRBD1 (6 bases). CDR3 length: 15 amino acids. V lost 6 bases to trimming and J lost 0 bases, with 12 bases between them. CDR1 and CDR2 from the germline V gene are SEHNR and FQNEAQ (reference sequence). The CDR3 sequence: CASSDWGLSGNTIYF. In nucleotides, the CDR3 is TGTGCCAGCAGTGATTGGGGGCTCTCTGGAAACACCATATATTTT.

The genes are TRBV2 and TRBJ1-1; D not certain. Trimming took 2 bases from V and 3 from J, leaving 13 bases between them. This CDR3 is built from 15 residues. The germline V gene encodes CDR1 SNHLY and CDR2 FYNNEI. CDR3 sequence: CASSENTLGYTEAFF. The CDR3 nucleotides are TGTGCCAGCAGTGAAAACACCCTGGGGTACACTGAAGCTTTCTTT.

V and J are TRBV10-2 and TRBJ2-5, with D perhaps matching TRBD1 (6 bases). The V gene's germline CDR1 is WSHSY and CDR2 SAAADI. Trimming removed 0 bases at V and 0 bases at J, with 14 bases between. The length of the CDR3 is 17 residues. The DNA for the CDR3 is TGCGCCAGCAGTGAGTCGCCGGGGACACGAAACCAAGAGACCCAGTACTTC. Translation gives CASSESPGTRNQETQYF.

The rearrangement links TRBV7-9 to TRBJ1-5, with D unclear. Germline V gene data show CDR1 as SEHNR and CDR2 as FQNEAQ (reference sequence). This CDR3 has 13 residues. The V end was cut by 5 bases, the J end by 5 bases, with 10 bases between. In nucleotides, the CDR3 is TGTGCCAGCAGCACCCAGCGGGATCAGCCCCAGCATTTT. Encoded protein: CASSTQRDQPQHF. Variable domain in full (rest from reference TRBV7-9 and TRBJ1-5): DTGVSQNPRHKITKRGQNVTFRCDPISEHNRLYWYRQTLGQGPEFLTYFQNEAQLEKSRLLSDRFSAERPKGSFSTLEIQRTEQGDSAMYLCASSTQRDQPQHFGDGTRLSIL.

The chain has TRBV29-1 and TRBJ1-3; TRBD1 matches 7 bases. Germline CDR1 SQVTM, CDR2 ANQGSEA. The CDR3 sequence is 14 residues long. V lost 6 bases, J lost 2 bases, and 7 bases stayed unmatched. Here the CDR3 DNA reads TGCAGCGTAGCCGGGACAGAGACTGGAAACACCATATATTTT. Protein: CSVAGTETGNTIYF.

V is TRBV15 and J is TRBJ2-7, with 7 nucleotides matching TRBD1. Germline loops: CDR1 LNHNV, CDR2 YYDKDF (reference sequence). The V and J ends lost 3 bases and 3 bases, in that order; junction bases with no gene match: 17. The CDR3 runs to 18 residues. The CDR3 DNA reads TGTGCCACCAGCAGGGACAGGTTAGGTCTCGTCCTCCTCTACGAGCAGTACTTC. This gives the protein CATSRDRLGLVLLYEQYF.

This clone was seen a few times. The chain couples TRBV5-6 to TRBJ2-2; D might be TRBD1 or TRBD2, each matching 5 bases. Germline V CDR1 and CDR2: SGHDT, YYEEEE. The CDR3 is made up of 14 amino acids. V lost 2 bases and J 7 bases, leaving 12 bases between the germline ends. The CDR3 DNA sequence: TGTGCCAGCAGCTTCCAGGGAGTTGACGGGGAGCTGTTTTTT. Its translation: CASSFQGVDGELFF.

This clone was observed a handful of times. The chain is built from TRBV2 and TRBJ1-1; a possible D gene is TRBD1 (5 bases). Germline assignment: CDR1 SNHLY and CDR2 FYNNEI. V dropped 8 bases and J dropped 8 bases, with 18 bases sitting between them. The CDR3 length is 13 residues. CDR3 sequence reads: CASPGQGQLEAFF. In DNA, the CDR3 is TGTGCCAGCCCCGGGCAGGGCCAATTAGAAGCTTTCTTT.

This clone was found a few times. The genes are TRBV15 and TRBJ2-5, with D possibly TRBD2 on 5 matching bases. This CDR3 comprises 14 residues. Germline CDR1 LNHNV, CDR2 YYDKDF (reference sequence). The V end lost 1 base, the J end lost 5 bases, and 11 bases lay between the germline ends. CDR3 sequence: CATSRVLEKETQYF. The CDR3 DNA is TGTGCCACCAGCAGAGTACTAGAAAAGGAGACCCAGTACTTC.

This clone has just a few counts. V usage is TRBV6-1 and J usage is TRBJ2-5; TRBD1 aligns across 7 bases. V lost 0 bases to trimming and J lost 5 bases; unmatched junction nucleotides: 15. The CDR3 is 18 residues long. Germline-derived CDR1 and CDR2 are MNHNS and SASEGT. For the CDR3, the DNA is TGTGCCAGCAGTGAAGCGCTAGGAATAGGGGGCCAAAGGGAGACCCAGTACTTC. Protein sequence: CASSEALGIGGQRETQYF.

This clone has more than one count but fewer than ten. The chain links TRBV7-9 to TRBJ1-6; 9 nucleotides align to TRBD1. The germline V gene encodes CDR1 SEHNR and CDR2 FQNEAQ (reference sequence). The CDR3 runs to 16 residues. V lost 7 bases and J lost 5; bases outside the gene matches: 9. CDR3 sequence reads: CASTTGGRGDNSPLHF. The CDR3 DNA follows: TGTGCCAGCACTACAGGGGGCAGAGGGGATAATTCACCCCTCCACTTT. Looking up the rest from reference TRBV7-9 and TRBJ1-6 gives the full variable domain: DTGVSQNPRHKITKRGQNVTFRCDPISEHNRLYWYRQTLGQGPEFLTYFQNEAQLEKSRLLSDRFSAERPKGSFSTLEIQRTEQGDSAMYLCASTTGGRGDNSPLHFGNGTRLTVT.

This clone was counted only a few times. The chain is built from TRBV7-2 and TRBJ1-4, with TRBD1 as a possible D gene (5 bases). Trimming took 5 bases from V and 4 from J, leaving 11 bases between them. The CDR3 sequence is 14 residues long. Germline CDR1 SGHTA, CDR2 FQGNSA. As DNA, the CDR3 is TGTGCCAGCAGCCGCAGGGTCGGTAATGAAAAACTGTTTTTT. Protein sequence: CASSRRVGNEKLFF.

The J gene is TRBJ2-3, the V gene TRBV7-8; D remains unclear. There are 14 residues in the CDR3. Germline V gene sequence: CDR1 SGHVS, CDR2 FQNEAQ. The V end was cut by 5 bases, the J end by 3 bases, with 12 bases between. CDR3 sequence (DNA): TGTGCCAGCAGCGGTCGTGAAGGTACAGATACGCAGTATTTT. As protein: CASSGREGTDTQYF. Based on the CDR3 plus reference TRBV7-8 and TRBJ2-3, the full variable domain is GAGVSQSPRYKVAKRGQDVALRCDPISGHVSLFWYQQALGQGPEFLTYFQNEAQLDKSGLPSDRFFAERPEGSVSTLKIQRTQQEDSAVYLCASSGREGTDTQYFGPGTRLTVL.

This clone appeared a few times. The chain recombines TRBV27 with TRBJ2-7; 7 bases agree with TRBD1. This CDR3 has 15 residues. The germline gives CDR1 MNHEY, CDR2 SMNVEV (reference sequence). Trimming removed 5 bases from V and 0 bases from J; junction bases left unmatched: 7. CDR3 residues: CASSPETGISYEQYF. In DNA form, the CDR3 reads TGTGCCAGCAGTCCAGAGACAGGGATCTCCTACGAGCAGTACTTC.

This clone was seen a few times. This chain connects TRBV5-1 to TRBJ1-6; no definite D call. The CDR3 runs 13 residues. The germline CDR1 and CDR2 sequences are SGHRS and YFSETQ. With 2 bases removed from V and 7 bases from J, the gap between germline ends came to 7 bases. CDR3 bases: TGCGCCAGCAGCTTCTCGGAAAATTCACCCCTCCACTTT. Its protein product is CASSFSENSPLHF.

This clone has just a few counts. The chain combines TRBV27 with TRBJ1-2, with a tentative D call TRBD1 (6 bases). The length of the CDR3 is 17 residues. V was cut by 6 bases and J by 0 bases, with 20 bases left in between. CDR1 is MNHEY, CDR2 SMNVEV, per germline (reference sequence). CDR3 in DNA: TGTGCCAGCAGAGGGGGGCCGGGAGGCCTAGCTAACTATGGCTACACCTTC. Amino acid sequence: CASRGGPGGLANYGYTF.

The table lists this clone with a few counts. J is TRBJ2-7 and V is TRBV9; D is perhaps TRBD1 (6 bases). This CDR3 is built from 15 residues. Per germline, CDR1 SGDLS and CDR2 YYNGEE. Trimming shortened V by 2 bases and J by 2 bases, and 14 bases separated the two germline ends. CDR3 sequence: CASSVDPRQAYEQYF. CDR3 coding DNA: TGTGCCAGCAGCGTTGACCCTCGACAGGCCTACGAGCAGTACTTC.

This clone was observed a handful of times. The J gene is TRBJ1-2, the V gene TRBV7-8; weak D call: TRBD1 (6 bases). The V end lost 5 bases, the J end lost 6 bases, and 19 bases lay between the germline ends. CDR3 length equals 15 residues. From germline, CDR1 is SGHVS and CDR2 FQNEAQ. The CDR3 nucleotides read TGTGCCAGCAGCCAGTTTGTCGACCCAGGGGATGGCTACACCTTC. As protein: CASSQFVDPGDGYTF.

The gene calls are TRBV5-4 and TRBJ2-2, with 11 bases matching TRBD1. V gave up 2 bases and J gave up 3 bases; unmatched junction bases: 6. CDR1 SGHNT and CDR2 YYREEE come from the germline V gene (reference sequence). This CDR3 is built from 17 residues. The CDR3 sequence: CASSFRTGGKDTGELFF. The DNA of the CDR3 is TGTGCCAGCAGCTTCCGGACAGGGGGCAAAGACACCGGGGAGCTGTTTTTT.

Here the CDR3 reads CASSRTSGGVVDTQYF. DNA of the CDR3: TGTGCCAGCTCCCGGACTAGCGGGGGGGTTGTAGATACGCAGTATTTT. The rearrangement uses TRBV7-2 and TRBJ2-3; 15 positions match TRBD2. V dropped 8 bases and J dropped 5; count of bases not matched to a gene: 8. Germline CDR1 is SGHTA and CDR2 is FQGNSA. The CDR3 runs 16 residues.